The sample holds many counts of the clone carrying this T cell receptor beta chain. What it binds is not known. This sample is drawn from a study of tumor-infiltrating lymphocytes in primary liver carcinoma. In the study overall: Patients were both men and women, whose ages ran from 30 to 69 years. Productive TCRbeta read yields ran from roughly 4 to 7.5 million per sample and were similar between tissues.

The study's findings and limits: Tumors had a top-250-clone fraction that was significantly higher than blood (p = 0.039).

V dropped 6 bases and J dropped 6 bases, with 14 bases sitting between them. CDR1 and CDR2 (germline): MNHEY, SVGAGI. CDR3 length: 14 residues. RNA isolated from unsorted whole blood supplied the blood RNA, with germline DNA also extracted. Researchers generated TCR beta cDNA from around 510 ng of total RNA, relying on a constant-region primer. ARM-PCR, slightly modified, supplied the TCR beta libraries through three nested multiplex PCR rounds. The first two PCR rounds, roughly 10 cycles each, used TRBV1-TRBV30 forward primers and a C-beta reverse primer. TCRdb re-called the multiplex PCR reads through MiXCR, storing one row per CDR3 protein. The sample lists 310,000 or so distinct CDR3 sequences, roughly 60% occurring once.

The chain employs TRBV6-5 and TRBJ1-4, with a possible D match to TRBD1 (6 bases). The specimen was peripheral blood. This TCR derives from a woman in her 30s with primary liver carcinoma and hepatitis B virus infection. CDR3 nucleotide sequence: TGTGCCAGCAGGGATACAGGGTGGGATGAAAAACTGTTTTTT. It specifies CASRDTGWDEKLFF.